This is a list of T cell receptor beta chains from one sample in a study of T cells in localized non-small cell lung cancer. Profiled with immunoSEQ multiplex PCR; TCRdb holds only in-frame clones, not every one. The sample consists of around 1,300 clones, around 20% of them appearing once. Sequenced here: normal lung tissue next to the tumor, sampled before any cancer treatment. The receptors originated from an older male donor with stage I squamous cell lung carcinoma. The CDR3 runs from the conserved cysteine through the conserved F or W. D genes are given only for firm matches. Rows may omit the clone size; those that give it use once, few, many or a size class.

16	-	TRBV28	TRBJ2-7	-	CASTSTGRALSYEQYF
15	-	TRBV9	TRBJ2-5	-	CASSGIRGEQETQYF
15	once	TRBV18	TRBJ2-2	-	CASSGVAVSAGELFF
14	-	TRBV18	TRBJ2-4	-	CASSPLDILGIQYF
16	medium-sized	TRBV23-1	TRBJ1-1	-	CASSQDLEQLNTEAFF
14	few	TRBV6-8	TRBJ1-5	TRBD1	CAISRQGRNQPQHF
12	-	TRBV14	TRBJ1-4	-	CASSTWDEKLFF
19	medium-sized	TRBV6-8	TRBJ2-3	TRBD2	CASTPVGTSGQLNTDTQYF
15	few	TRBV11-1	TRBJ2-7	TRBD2	CASRLTSGSVNEQYF
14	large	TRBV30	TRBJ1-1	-	CAWSVTPGDTEAFF
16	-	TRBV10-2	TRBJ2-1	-	CASSFSPTGRDNEQFF
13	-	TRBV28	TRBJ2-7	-	CASNIDSSYEQYF
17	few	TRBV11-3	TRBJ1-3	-	CASSSRPGAFSGNTIYF
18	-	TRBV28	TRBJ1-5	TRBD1	CASNSIRTGGRGNQPQHF
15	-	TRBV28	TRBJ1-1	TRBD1	CASSPTGGWGTEAFF
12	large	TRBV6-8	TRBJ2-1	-	CASSPWGNEQFF
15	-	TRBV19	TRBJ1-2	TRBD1	CASSYKGQGATGYTF
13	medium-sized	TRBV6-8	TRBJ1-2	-	CASSRQSNYGYTF
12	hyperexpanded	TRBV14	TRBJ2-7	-	CASSPSRREQYF
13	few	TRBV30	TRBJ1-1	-	CAWSIRGVTEAFF